Shown below are 13 T cell receptor beta chains from a single sample sequenced in a study of blood T cell repertoires in COVID-19. The data were produced by immunoSEQ multiplex PCR, yet TCRdb's version contains in-frame clones alone and is incomplete. The table has 150,000 to 160,000 clones, 75% to 90% seen once; the top ten hold around 16%. The specimen sequenced was peripheral blood. The receptors stem from a woman aged 35 to 49 with acute or convalescent COVID-19.

About this clone: The same CDR3 also results from other DNA sequences found in this sample. The CDR3 DNA reads TGTGCCAGCACGGACAGGGGGAATCAGCCCCAGCATTTT. As protein: CASTDRGNQPQHF. V is TRBV6-5 and J is TRBJ1-5, with 10 bases matching TRBD1. Germline CDR1 and CDR2: MNHEY and SVGAGI. The J segment lost 4 bases and the V segment lost 7 bases, leaving 1 base of the junction unmatched. This CDR3 spans 13 amino acids.

This clone was detected a few times. CDR3 DNA: TGTGCCAGCAGCTCCTCCAATTCACCCCTCCACTTT. Translating it yields CASSSSNSPLHF. The V call is TRBV9, the J call TRBJ1-6; D ambiguous. V was clipped by 4 bases and J by 7 bases, with 6 bases between them. The length of the CDR3 is 12 residues. The germline CDR1 and CDR2 sequences are SGDLS and YYNGEE.

This clone has only one observation. The V call is TRBV6-1, the J call TRBJ1-6, with TRBD1 matching 7 bases. The germline gives CDR1 MNHNS, CDR2 SASEGT. The CDR3 consists of 15 residues. With 0 bases clipped from V and 10 bases from J, the junction kept 6 bases outside the gene matches. The CDR3 sequence: CASSEAWDSTSPLHF. The CDR3 region has the DNA TGTGCCAGCAGTGAAGCCTGGGACAGTACCTCACCCCTCCACTTT.

This chain connects TRBV2 to TRBJ1-1, with D possibly being TRBD1 (5 bases). The V gene lost 5 bases and the J gene lost 1 base, with 14 bases spanning the gap. Germline V gene sequence: CDR1 SNHLY, CDR2 FYNNEI. This CDR3 has 15 residues. The CDR3 here is CASSNWGGSNTEAFF. In DNA, the CDR3 is TGTGCCAGCAGTAACTGGGGGGGATCGAACACTGAAGCTTTCTTT.

This sequence joins TRBV30 and TRBJ2-1; 9 bases match TRBD1. Germline values: CDR1 GTSNPN, CDR2 SVGIG (reference sequence). The CDR3 runs 15 residues. V shed 3 bases and J 1 base; nucleotides not matched to a gene: 4. The CDR3 spells CAWSSGTGSYNEQFF. DNA of the CDR3: TGTGCCTGGAGCTCCGGGACAGGGTCCTACAATGAGCAGTTCTTC.

This chain uses TRBV9 with TRBJ2-3; possible D gene TRBD1, 5 bases. Germline V gene lookup returns CDR1 SGDLS and CDR2 YYNGEE. V dropped 0 bases and J dropped 6 bases, with 14 bases sitting between them. There are 15 residues in the CDR3. CDR3 protein: CASSVVGQGRDTQYF. The CDR3 DNA is TGTGCCAGCAGCGTAGTTGGGCAGGGTAGGGATACGCAGTATTTT. The whole variable domain, filled in from reference TRBV9 and TRBJ2-3, reads DSGVTQTPKHLITATGQRVTLRCSPRSGDLSVYWYQQSLDQGLQFLIQYYNGEERAKGNILERFSAQQFPDLHSELNLSSLELGDSALYFCASSVVGQGRDTQYFGPGTRLTVL.

V is TRBV4-1 and J is TRBJ1-4, with D possibly matching TRBD1 (6 bases). Per the germline V gene, CDR1 is MGHRA and CDR2 is YSYEKL. The CDR3 totals 15 residues. The ends were cut back, 2 bases at V and 0 bases at J, with 7 bases in the middle. CDR3 in amino acids: CASSQRTATNEKLFF. The CDR3 region has the DNA TGCGCCAGCAGCCAACGGACAGCAACTAATGAAAAACTGTTTTTT.

This chain links TRBV28 with TRBJ2-3; D is possibly TRBD1 (6 bases). V lost 2 bases, J lost 0 bases, and 21 bases lay in between. The germline V gene encodes CDR1 MDHEN and CDR2 SYDVKM. The CDR3 loop spans 19 amino acids. CDR3 sequence reads: CASSLRPGHRDVSTDTQYF. CDR3 nucleotides: TGTGCCAGCAGTTTACGACCGGGACACAGGGACGTTAGCACAGATACGCAGTATTTT.

The sample holds one count of this clone. V is TRBV2 and J is TRBJ2-3, with a possible D match to TRBD1 (5 bases). CDR3 length: 14 amino acids. The ends were cut back, 6 bases at V and 0 bases at J, with 10 bases in the middle. CDR1 is SNHLY, CDR2 FYNNEI, per germline. This CDR3 is CASRRTSSTDTQYF. CDR3 sequence (DNA): TGTGCCAGCAGAAGGACATCCAGCACAGATACGCAGTATTTT.

The chain uses TRBV28 and TRBJ1-2, with 7 bases aligning to TRBD1. The CDR3 has 12 amino acids. Trimming cost V 7 bases and J 7 bases; bases outside gene matches: 6. In germline, CDR1 is MDHEN, CDR2 SYDVKM. The CDR3 DNA reads as TGTGCCAGCATAGCAGGGGGTCGTGGCTACACCTTC. This codes for CASIAGGRGYTF.

V and J are TRBV29-1 and TRBJ1-1; no firm D call. Trimming took 4 bases from V and 1 from J, leaving 10 bases between them. Germline CDR1 reads SQVTM; CDR2 reads ANQGSEA. The CDR3 consists of 13 residues. The CDR3 reads CSVGETENTEAFF. The DNA for the CDR3 is TGCAGCGTTGGAGAAACAGAGAACACTGAAGCTTTCTTT.

This clone was found once. The chain is built from TRBV3-1 (or the pseudogene TRBV3-2) and TRBJ2-3; possible D gene TRBD2, 6 bases. The ends were cut back, 2 bases at V and 4 bases at J, with 19 bases in the middle. The CDR3 is 17 residues long. Germline V gene sequence: CDR1 LGHDT, CDR2 YNNKEL (reference sequence). The CDR3 region is CASSQFGGDGGADTQYF. The CDR3 DNA follows: TGTGCCAGCAGCCAATTCGGAGGGGATGGTGGGGCAGATACGCAGTATTTT.

This chain uses TRBV19 with TRBJ1-1; D remains ambiguous. This CDR3 has 13 amino acids. Germline assignment: CDR1 LNHDA and CDR2 SQIVND (reference sequence). V lost 7 bases and J 2 bases, leaving 11 bases between the germline ends. The CDR3 coding sequence is TGTGCCAGTATCCCACACGAAAACACTGAAGCTTTCTTT. Translation: CASIPHENTEAFF.